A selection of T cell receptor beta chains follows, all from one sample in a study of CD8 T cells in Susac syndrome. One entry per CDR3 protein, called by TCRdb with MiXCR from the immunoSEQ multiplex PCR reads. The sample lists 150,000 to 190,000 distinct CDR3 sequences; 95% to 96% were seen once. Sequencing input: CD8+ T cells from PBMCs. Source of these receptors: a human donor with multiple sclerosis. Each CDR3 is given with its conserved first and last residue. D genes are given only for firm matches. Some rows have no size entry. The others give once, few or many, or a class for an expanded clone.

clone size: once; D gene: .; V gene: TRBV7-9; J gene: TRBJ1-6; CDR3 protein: CASSSPEAYNSPLHF; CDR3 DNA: TGTGCCAGCAGCTCCCCAGAGGCCTATAATTCACCCCTCCACTTT
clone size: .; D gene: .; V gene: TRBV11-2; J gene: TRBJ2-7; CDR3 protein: CASSLTPDDTYEQYF; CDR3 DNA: TGTGCCAGCAGCTTAACCCCAGACGATACCTACGAGCAGTACTTC
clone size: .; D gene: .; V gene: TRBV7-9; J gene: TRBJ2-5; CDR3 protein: CASSLEAGETQYF; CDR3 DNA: TGTGCCAGCAGCTTAGAGGCGGGTGAGACCCAGTACTTC
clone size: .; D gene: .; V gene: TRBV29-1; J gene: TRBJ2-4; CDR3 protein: CSVEISGSAAKNIQYF; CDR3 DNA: TGCAGCGTTGAGATATCAGGGTCCGCCGCCAAAAACATTCAGTACTTC
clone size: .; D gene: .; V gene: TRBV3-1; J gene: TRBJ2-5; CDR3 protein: CASSQATAYLLETQYF; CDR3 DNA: TGTGCCAGCAGCCAGGCGACAGCGTACCTCCTGGAGACCCAGTACTTC
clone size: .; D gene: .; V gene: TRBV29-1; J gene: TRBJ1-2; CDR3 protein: CSVGYGYTF; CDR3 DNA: TGCAGCGTGGGATATGGCTACACCTTC
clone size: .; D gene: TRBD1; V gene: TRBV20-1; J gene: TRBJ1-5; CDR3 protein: CSARPGLGQANQPQHF; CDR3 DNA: TGCAGTGCTAGACCGGGGCTTGGACAGGCCAATCAGCCCCAGCATTTT
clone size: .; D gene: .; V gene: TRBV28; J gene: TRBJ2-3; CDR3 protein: CASSGMGFPGTDTQYF; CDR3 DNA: TGTGCCAGCAGTGGAATGGGATTCCCCGGGACAGATACGCAGTATTTT
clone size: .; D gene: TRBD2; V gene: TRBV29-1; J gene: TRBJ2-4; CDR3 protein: CSVARRLAGRGNIQYF; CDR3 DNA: TGCAGCGTTGCCCGGAGACTAGCGGGGCGTGGAAACATTCAGTACTTC
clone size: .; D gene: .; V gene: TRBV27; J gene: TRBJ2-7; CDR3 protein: CASVGGVADEQYF; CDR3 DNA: TGTGCCAGCGTAGGAGGGGTGGCGGACGAGCAGTACTTC
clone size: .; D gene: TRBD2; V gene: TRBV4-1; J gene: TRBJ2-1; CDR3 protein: CASSQIAGGSSYNEQFF; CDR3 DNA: TGCGCCAGCAGCCAGATAGCGGGGGGCAGCTCCTACAATGAGCAGTTCTTC
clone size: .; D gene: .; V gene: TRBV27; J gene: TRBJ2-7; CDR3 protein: CASRRQIYEQYF; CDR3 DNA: TGTGCCAGCCGTAGACAGATCTACGAGCAGTACTTC
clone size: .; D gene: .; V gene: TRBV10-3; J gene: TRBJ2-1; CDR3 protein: CAIGAGSSYNEQFF; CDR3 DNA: TGTGCCATCGGAGCCGGCAGCTCCTACAATGAGCAGTTCTTC
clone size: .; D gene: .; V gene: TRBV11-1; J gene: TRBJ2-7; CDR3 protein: CASSLGWTDEQYF; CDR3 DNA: TGTGCCAGCAGCTTAGGCTGGACAGACGAGCAGTACTTC
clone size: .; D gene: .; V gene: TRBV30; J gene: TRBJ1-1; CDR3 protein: CAWGLARNTEAFF; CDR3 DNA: TGTGCCTGGGGCCTAGCCAGGAACACTGAAGCTTTCTTT
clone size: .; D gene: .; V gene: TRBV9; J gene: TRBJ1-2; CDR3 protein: CASSVEQEADGYTF; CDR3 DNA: TGTGCCAGCAGCGTGGAACAGGAGGCGGATGGCTACACCTTC
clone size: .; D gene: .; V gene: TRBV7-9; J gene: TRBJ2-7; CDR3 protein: CASSHAGASYEQYF; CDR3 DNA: TGTGCCAGCAGCCATGCCGGGGCGTCCTACGAGCAGTACTTC
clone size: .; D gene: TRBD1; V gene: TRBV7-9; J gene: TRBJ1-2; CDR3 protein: CASSRTGTEDGYTF; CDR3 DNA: TGTGCCAGCAGCCGCACCGGGACAGAGGATGGCTACACCTTC
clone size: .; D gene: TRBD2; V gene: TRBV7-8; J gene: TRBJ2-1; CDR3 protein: CASSVSGGPYNEQFF; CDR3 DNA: TGTGCCAGCAGTGTGAGCGGGGGGCCATACAATGAGCAGTTCTTC
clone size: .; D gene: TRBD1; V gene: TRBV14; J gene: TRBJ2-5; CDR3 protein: CASRSDRYQETQYF; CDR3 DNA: TGTGCCAGCAGGTCGGACAGGTACCAAGAGACCCAGTACTTC
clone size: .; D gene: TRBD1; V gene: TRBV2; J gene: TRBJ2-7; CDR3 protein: CASSPSGQGQSPRYEQYF; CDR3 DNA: TGTGCCAGCAGCCCGTCGGGACAGGGTCAATCCCCACGCTACGAGCAGTACTTC
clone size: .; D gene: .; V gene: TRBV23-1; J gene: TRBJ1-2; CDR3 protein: CASSHYQVLYGYTF; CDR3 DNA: TGCGCCAGCAGTCATTACCAGGTCCTCTATGGCTACACCTTC
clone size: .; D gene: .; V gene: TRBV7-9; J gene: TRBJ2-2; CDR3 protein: CASSSTTGELFF; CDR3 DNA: TGTGCCAGCAGCTCGACTACCGGGGAGCTGTTTTTT
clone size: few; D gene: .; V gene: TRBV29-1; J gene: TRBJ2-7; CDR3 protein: CSVGLTFGEQYF; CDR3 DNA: TGCAGCGTTGGATTGACGTTCGGCGAGCAGTACTTC
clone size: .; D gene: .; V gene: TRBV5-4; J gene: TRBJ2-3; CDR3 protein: CASYYSGALADTQYF; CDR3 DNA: TGTGCCAGCTACTATTCAGGAGCCTTGGCGGATACGCAGTATTTT
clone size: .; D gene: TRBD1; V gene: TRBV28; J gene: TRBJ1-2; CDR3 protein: CASSFPGQVYYGYTF; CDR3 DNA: TGTGCCAGCAGTTTTCCGGGACAGGTTTACTATGGCTACACCTTC
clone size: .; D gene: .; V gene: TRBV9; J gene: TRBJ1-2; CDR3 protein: CASSVEGLNYGYTF; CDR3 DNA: TGTGCCAGCAGCGTAGAGGGGCTAAACTATGGCTACACCTTC
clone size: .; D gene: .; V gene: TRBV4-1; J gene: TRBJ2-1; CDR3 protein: CASSPISGLIYNEQFF; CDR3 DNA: TGCGCCAGCAGTCCGATCTCCGGACTAATTTACAATGAGCAGTTCTTC
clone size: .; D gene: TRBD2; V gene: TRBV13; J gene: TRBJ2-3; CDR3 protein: CASSSGLAGDSTDTQYF; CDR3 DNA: TGTGCCAGCAGCTCGGGACTAGCGGGTGACAGCACAGATACGCAGTATTTT
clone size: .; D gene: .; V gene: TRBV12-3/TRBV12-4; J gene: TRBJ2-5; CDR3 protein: CASSSPGTRGYTQYF; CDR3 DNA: TGTGCCAGCAGCTCTCCCGGGACTCGGGGTTACACCCAGTACTTC
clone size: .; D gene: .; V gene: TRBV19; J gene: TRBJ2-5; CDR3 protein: CASSEVIQETQYF; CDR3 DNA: TGTGCCAGTAGTGAGGTAATCCAAGAGACCCAGTACTTC